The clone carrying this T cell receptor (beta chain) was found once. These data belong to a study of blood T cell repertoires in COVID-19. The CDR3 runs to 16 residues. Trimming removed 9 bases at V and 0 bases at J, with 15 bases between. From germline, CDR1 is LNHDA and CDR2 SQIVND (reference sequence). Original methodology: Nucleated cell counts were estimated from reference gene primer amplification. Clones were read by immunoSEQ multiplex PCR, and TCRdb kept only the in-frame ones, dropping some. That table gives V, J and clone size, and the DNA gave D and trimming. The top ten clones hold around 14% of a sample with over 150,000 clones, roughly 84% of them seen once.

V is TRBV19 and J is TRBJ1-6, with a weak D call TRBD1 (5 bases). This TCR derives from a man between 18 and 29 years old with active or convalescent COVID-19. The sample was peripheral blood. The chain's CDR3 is CASGPTESSYNSPLHF. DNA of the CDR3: TGTGCCAGCGGACCGACAGAGAGCTCCTATAATTCACCCCTCCACTTT.